The present entry profiles one T cell receptor (beta chain) with its context. The sample holds a few counts of this clonotype. Its binding antigen is unknown. No quality values exist for individual bases; no much larger clone is one base distant. Library method: RACE. TCRdb names NextSeq 500 as the instrument used. During library preparation, unique molecular identifiers were attached to individual cDNA molecules so that TCRs could be counted quantitatively and reproducibly. From each blood RNA sample, both TCR alpha and TCR beta chains were sequenced. For the original study's pipeline: The median number of TCRs per sample was roughly 98,000, ranging from roughly 20,000 to 690,600. V, J and CDR3 annotation of the TCR reads was performed with the Decombinator software suite. To make PS versus PT1 abundance plots, every sample was subsampled to the same number of TCRs (28,000). TCRs were defined as expanded if absent before sensitization and observed at least eight times at the 2-week time point. TCRdb's own reprocessing of the public reads used fastp at Q25 and MiXCR and kept productive beta chains. Rows with a matching CDR3 protein are joined into one entry that keeps the most common DNA and genes. Clone size and V and J calls follow TCRdb, not the original study. This sample comprises 100,000 to 120,000 distinct CDR3 sequences, less than 45% of them detected only once. Roughly 2.7% of the sample is in the top ten clones.

The data are from a study of human T cells and chemical hapten exposure (dated by TCRdb to about 2021). Turning to the overall study: For sensitization, 2% DPC in acetone was applied to a roughly 2 cm by roughly 2 cm area of upper inner arm skin. Throughout the approximately 23-week study period, patients were also given weekly therapeutic DPC doses on the scalp. Patch tests used Finn chambers with 0.01% DPC on the upper back, scored after 6 days by International Contact Dermatitis Research Group standards. Alopecia areata with under or over 50% scalp involvement, alopecia totalis and alopecia universalis were represented in the patient cohort, which was mostly female. Libraries were pooled for sequencing, and per-sample TCR yields varied mainly because of small differences in library volumes within the pool. The study tracked peripheral blood TCR repertoire changes in vivo during primary and secondary sensitization to the hapten diphenylcyclopropenone (DPC) in alopecia patients. Blood samples were taken from patients before sensitization (week 0) and at 2, 6 and about 24 weeks after DPC sensitization. Some 29 alopecia patients provided blood for TCR sequencing at one to four time points (pre-sensitization, 2, 6 and 24 weeks).

What the authors observed across the whole study: A positive correlation was found between the number of PT1 expanded TCRs and patch test score, with significance reached at thresholds 8, 16 and 32 but not 4. Significantly more large CDR3 similarity clusters were formed by expanded TCRs than by pre-sensitization or healthy control sets, consistent with antigen-driven responses. Repeated subsampling changed both the strength of the expansion versus patch-test correlation and the threshold at which the correlation became significant. No change with DPC sensitization was found in the number of TCRs above 1 in 1000 frequency, and no evidence of global repertoire structure alterations was found. Because every patient had alopecia, a presumed autoimmune disease, the patients' immune response might differ from that of healthy individuals.

The sample's time point label, decoded: patch test 3, about 24 weeks after DPC sensitization. Interpreted using the paper, the treatment or condition label stands for: therapeutic diphenylcyclopropenone sensitization with weekly scalp DPC. Blood at each patch-test visit was drawn before the patch test was applied. Patients were considered eligible if aged 18 to 70, diagnosed with alopecia and deemed suitable for DPC therapy, and patients were excluded if pregnant. Total RNA was isolated from unfractionated whole blood collected in Tempus Blood RNA tubes. The source of this sequence is a man aged 35-49 years with alopecia areata. Some clones in this sample may be carry-over from other donors' samples. The input for sequencing was whole blood, taken in connection with sensitization to the hapten diphenylcyclopropenone (DPC).

CDR3 protein: CASTGDSDTQYF. In nucleotide form, the sequence is TGTGCCAGCACGGGGGACTCAGATACGCAGTATTTT. The chain couples TRBV5-4 to TRBJ2-3; TRBD2 is a weak D gene call, 6 bases matching. Relative to germline, V is 6 bases shorter and J is 4 bases shorter, with 9 bases between their ends. The CDR3 contains 12 residues, cysteine and phenylalanine counted. Of the read, only the CDR3 DNA is kept; its 36 bases are in frame from base 1. CDR1 and CDR2, per the germline V gene (reference sequence), are SGHNT and YYREEE.